This TCR beta chain was captured in a study of shared clonotypes between healthy human individuals. The repertoire was sequenced with immunoSEQ multiplex PCR; TCRdb's copy has only in-frame clones and lacks some. The table records 2 million to 3 million clones, 80% to 95% of them present only once. CDR1 SEHNR and CDR2 FQNEAQ come from the germline V gene (reference sequence). This CDR3 region has 16 residues. After removal of 1 base from V and 0 bases from J, the junction contained 5 bases not matched to a gene. What was sequenced was naive CD4+ T cells from PBMCs. Sample subset: CD45RA+ positively selected. The chain uses TRBV7-9 and TRBJ1-1, with 7 bases fitting TRBD1. The sequence came from a man aged 18 to 29 in good health. Some clones in this sample may be carry-over from other donors' samples. In nucleotides, the CDR3 is TGTGCCAGCAGCTTAGGGAGACAGGGATTGAACACTGAAGCTTTCTTT. Protein: CASSLGRQGLNTEAFF.